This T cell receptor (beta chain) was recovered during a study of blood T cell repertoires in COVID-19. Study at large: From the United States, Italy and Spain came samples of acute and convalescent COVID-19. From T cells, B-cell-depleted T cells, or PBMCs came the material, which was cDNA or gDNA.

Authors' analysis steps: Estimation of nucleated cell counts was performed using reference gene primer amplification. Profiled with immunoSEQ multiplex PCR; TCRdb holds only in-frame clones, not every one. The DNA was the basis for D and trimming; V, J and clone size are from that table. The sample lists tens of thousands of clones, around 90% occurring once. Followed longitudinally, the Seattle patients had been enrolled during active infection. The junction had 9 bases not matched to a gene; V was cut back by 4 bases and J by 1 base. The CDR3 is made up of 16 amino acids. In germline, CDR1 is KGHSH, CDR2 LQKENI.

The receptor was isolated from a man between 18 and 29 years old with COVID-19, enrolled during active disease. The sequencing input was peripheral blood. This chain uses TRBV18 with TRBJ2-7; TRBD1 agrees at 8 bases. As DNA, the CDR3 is TGTGCCAGCTCACAAGAGGGACAGGCAAGGTCCTACGAGCAGTACTTC. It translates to CASSQEGQARSYEQYF.